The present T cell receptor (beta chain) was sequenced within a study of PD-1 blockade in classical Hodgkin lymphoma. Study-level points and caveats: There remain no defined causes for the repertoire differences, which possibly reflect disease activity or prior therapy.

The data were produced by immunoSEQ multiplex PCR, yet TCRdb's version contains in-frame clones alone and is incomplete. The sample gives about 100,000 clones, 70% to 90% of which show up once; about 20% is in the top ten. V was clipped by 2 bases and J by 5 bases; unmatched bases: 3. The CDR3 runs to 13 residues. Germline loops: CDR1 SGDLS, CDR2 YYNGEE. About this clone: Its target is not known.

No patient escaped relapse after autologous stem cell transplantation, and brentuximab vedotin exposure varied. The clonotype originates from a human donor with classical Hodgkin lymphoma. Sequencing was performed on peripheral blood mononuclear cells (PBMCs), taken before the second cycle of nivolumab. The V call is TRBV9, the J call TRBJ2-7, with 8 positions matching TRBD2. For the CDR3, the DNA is TGTGCCAGCAGCGTGACAGCGGGAGACGAGCAGTACTTC. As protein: CASSVTAGDEQYF.